This TCR beta chain was identified during a study of shared clonotypes between healthy human individuals. Naive CD8 isolation took CD45RO-negative cells positively selected for CCR7 and excluded terminally differentiated effector memory CD45RA+ cells. Profiling relied on immunoSEQ multiplex PCR, and the TCRdb table lists in-frame clones only, not all of them. The sample contains about 2.1 million clones, approximately 94% of which appear only once. This clone was counted once. The receptor was derived from a man between 18 and 29 years old in good health. Some clones in this sample may be carry-over from other donors' samples. Sequencing input: naive CD8+ T cells from PBMCs.

CDR3: CASSGWTSNTDTQYF. The CDR3 DNA follows: TGTGCCAGCAGCGGGTGGACAAGTAACACAGATACGCAGTATTTT. The rearrangement joins TRBV7-9 to TRBJ2-3; D is possibly TRBD1 (5 bases). Between the trimmed V and J ends, which lost 5 bases and 2 bases, there was a span of 14 bases. The CDR3 extends over 15 amino acids. Germline CDR1 is SEHNR and CDR2 is FQNEAQ (reference sequence).